These T cell receptor beta chains were read from a single sample in a study of blood T cell repertoires in COVID-19. Using immunoSEQ multiplex PCR, the repertoire was profiled, and TCRdb retains in-frame clones only, with some absent. The sample contains just over 350,000 clones, 86% of which appear only once. The material sequenced was peripheral blood. The receptor source for this set is an older woman with COVID-19, enrolled during active disease. Each CDR3 is given with its conserved first and last residue. The D gene is left open where the match is weak. Not all rows give a size; the values are once, few, many and, for expanded clones, a class.

cdr3_aa cdr3_nt j_call d_call v_call clone_size
CASSTITGALYGYTF TGTGCCAGCAGCACTATTACAGGGGCTCTCTATGGCTACACCTTC TRBJ1-2 TRBD1 TRBV5-4 few
CASSLGGRGADYEQYF TGTGCCAGCAGCTTAGGAGGTCGGGGAGCCGATTACGAGCAGTACTTC TRBJ2-7 NA TRBV11-2 NA
CASSIKSGMNTEAFF TGTGCCAGTAGTATTAAATCAGGGATGAACACTGAAGCTTTCTTT TRBJ1-1 NA TRBV19 NA
CASSQVSSGLAAYNEQFF TGCGCCAGCAGCCAAGTTTCCTCGGGACTAGCGGCTTACAATGAGCAGTTCTTC TRBJ2-1 TRBD2 TRBV4-1 NA
CASTLDTAEAFF TGTGCCAGCACACTTGACACCGCTGAAGCTTTCTTT TRBJ1-1 NA TRBV5-4 NA
CASSRLHGQGEETQYF TGTGCCAGCTCCCGATTACACGGCCAGGGTGAGGAGACCCAGTACTTC TRBJ2-5 NA TRBV18 NA
CASSEAGGDF TGTGCCAGCAGTGAAGCGGGAGGGGACTTC TRBJ1-2 NA TRBV2 NA
CASSHRTDLYGYTF TGCGCCAGCAGCCACCGGACAGACCTCTATGGCTACACCTTC TRBJ1-2 NA TRBV4-1 NA
CASSLGTGLLYGYTF TGTGCCAGCAGCCTTGGGACAGGGTTGCTCTATGGCTACACCTTC TRBJ1-2 TRBD1 TRBV5-6 NA
CASSHRSFEQYF TGTGCCAGCAGCCACCGGTCGTTCGAGCAGTACTTC TRBJ2-7 NA TRBV21-1 NA
CASRNDRAYGYTF TGCGCCAGCAGGAACGACAGAGCCTATGGCTACACCTTC TRBJ1-2 NA TRBV5-1 few
CASSPKTGETEAFF TGTGCCAGCTCACCCAAGACAGGGGAGACTGAAGCTTTCTTT TRBJ1-1 TRBD1 TRBV18 many
CASSYSLAGLYEQYF TGTGCCAGCAGTTATTCGCTAGCGGGACTTTACGAGCAGTACTTC TRBJ2-7 TRBD2 TRBV6-5 once
CASSPRGGNTGELFF TGTGCCAGTAGCCCTCGAGGGGGGAACACCGGGGAGCTGTTTTTT TRBJ2-2 NA TRBV19 NA
CASSAQGALNQPQHF TGTGCCAGCAGTGCACAGGGGGCCTTGAATCAGCCCCAGCATTTT TRBJ1-5 TRBD1 TRBV2 few
CASSLQGTMGSEAFF TGTGCCAGCAGCTTACAGGGAACGATGGGCTCTGAAGCTTTCTTT TRBJ1-1 NA TRBV7-3 NA
CASSYSERGAAETQYF TGTGCCAGCAGTTATAGCGAGCGGGGGGCCGCAGAGACCCAGTACTTC TRBJ2-5 TRBD2 TRBV6-2/TRBV6-3 once
CASSLNYGTVEKLFF TGTGCCAGCAGTTTAAACTATGGGACAGTCGAAAAACTGTTTTTT TRBJ1-4 TRBD1 TRBV27 NA
CASSLRTGWTDTQYF TGTGCCAGCAGCCTCCGGACAGGGTGGACAGATACGCAGTATTTT TRBJ2-3 TRBD1 TRBV13 NA
CASSLALTSGGRETQYF TGTGCCAGCAGCTTAGCGCTGACTAGCGGGGGGAGAGAGACCCAGTACTTC TRBJ2-5 TRBD2 TRBV7-2 NA
CASSQVKGARETQYF TGTGCCAGCAGCCAAGTTAAGGGGGCCCGGGAGACCCAGTACTTC TRBJ2-5 TRBD1 TRBV3-1/TRBV3-2 NA
CATSPLSSSGDIYEQYF TGTGCCACCAGCCCCCTCTCCTCTAGCGGGGATATCTACGAGCAGTACTTC TRBJ2-7 TRBD2 TRBV15 NA
CASSQGIFSPLHF TGTGCCAGCAGCCAGGGCATTTTTTCACCCCTCCACTTT TRBJ1-6 NA TRBV3-1/TRBV3-2 NA
CASRRRGLNEQYF TGCGCCAGCAGAAGGAGGGGTCTCAACGAGCAGTACTTC TRBJ2-7 NA TRBV5-1 NA
CASSLEGQRKNIQYF TGTGCCAGCAGCTTAGAGGGACAACGCAAAAACATTCAGTACTTC TRBJ2-4 NA TRBV7-8 NA
CSAGILYNEQFF TGCAGCGCCGGGATTCTCTACAATGAGCAGTTCTTC TRBJ2-1 NA TRBV29-1 NA
CASVTGTGAYNEQFF TGTGCCAGCGTAACCGGGACAGGGGCCTACAATGAGCAGTTCTTC TRBJ2-1 TRBD1 TRBV6-5 few
CASSDSPSGGVYNEQFF TGTGCCAGCAGTGACTCACCTAGCGGGGGTGTATACAATGAGCAGTTCTTC TRBJ2-1 TRBD2 TRBV6-4 once
CASSWAGGNQPQHF TGTGCCAGTAGTTGGGCAGGGGGCAATCAGCCCCAGCATTTT TRBJ1-5 NA TRBV19 NA
CASSSPGQVLLYGYTF TGTGCCAGCAGTTCACCGGGACAGGTGCTACTCTATGGCTACACCTTC TRBJ1-2 TRBD1 TRBV6-2/TRBV6-3 NA
CAWEGRARSYGYTF TGTGCCTGGGAAGGCAGGGCGAGGAGCTATGGCTACACCTTC TRBJ1-2 NA TRBV30 NA
CASSSTGAIGYTF TGTGCCAGCAGCTCGACAGGGGCAATCGGCTACACCTTC TRBJ1-2 TRBD1 TRBV7-6 NA
CASKDRVGTEAFF TGCGCCAGCAAGGACAGGGTGGGCACTGAAGCTTTCTTT TRBJ1-1 TRBD1 TRBV10-2 NA
CASSVDSYGYTF TGTGCCAGCAGCGTGGACAGCTATGGCTACACCTTC TRBJ1-2 NA TRBV9 NA
CASTPPQVPYGYTF TGTGCCAGTACCCCCCCCCAGGTACCCTATGGCTACACCTTC TRBJ1-2 NA TRBV19 NA
CASSIVTGGMNTEAFF TGTGCCAGTAGTATCGTCACAGGGGGGATGAACACTGAAGCTTTCTTT TRBJ1-1 TRBD1 TRBV19 NA
CATSRDGTSRNGELFF TGTGCCACCAGCAGAGACGGGACTAGCAGGAACGGGGAGCTGTTTTTT TRBJ2-2 TRBD2 TRBV15 NA
CAWSPGGTVNTEAFF TGTGCCTGGAGTCCTGGCGGGACAGTGAACACTGAAGCTTTCTTT TRBJ1-1 TRBD1 TRBV30 NA
CAWSGQGESPLHF TGTGCCTGGAGCGGACAGGGCGAATCACCCCTCCACTTT TRBJ1-6 TRBD1 TRBV30 many
CASSLVGLAGGLYNEQFF TGTGCCAGCAGCTTAGTGGGGCTAGCGGGGGGGCTTTACAATGAGCAGTTCTTC TRBJ2-1 TRBD2 TRBV7-6 NA
CASSLVQFYEQYF TGTGCCAGCAGCTTAGTCCAATTCTACGAGCAGTACTTC TRBJ2-7 NA TRBV7-9 NA
CSVEGQGRPYEQYF TGCAGCGTTGAAGGACAGGGACGTCCCTACGAGCAGTACTTC TRBJ2-7 TRBD1 TRBV29-1 NA
CASSQEGVAGGSTDTQYF TGTGCCAGCAGCCAAGAAGGCGTGGCGGGGGGGTCGACAGATACGCAGTATTTT TRBJ2-3 TRBD2 TRBV4-2 NA
CSALKTGTQYF TGCAGTGCTCTAAAAACGGGGACCCAGTACTTC TRBJ2-5 NA TRBV20-1 NA
CASSSLVLSYNEQFF TGTGCCAGCAGCTCACTGGTCCTTTCCTACAATGAGCAGTTCTTC TRBJ2-1 NA TRBV5-6 NA
CAIRRQGDDTEAFF TGTGCCATCAGGAGACAGGGGGATGACACTGAAGCTTTCTTT TRBJ1-1 TRBD1 TRBV10-3 NA
CASSFPRTNSPLHF TGTGCCAGCAGTTTTCCCAGAACTAATTCACCCCTCCACTTT TRBJ1-6 NA TRBV27 NA
CASSQVQGRGEETQYF TGTGCCAGCAGCCAAGTCCAGGGGCGGGGGGAAGAGACCCAGTACTTC TRBJ2-5 TRBD2 TRBV3-1/TRBV3-2 NA
CATRGTLKPQHF TGTGCCACGAGGGGGACATTAAAGCCCCAGCATTTT TRBJ1-5 NA TRBV10-3 NA
CASSRDREETQYF TGTGCCAGCAGCAGGGACAGGGAGGAGACCCAGTACTTC TRBJ2-5 TRBD1 TRBV7-3 NA
CASRRLAGIQETQYF TGCGCCAGCAGGAGACTAGCGGGGATTCAAGAGACCCAGTACTTC TRBJ2-5 TRBD2 TRBV4-1 NA
CASSPQEQGYYGYTF TGTGCCAGCTCACCGCAAGAACAGGGGTACTATGGCTACACCTTC TRBJ1-2 TRBD1 TRBV18 NA